This is a list of T cell receptor beta chains from one sample in a study of blood T cell repertoires in COVID-19. Profiled with immunoSEQ multiplex PCR; TCRdb holds only in-frame clones, not every one. The sample consists of some 110,000 clones, about four fifths of them appearing once. The sample comprised peripheral blood. The receptors come from a man between 60 and 70 years old with active or convalescent COVID-19. CDR3s include the opening cysteine and the closing phenylalanine or tryptophan. Fields, in order: V gene, clone size, D gene, J gene, CDR3 protein, CDR3 DNA. A D gene is named only where the DNA matches it firmly. Not every row has a clone size; where given, it reads once, few, many or a size class.

TRBV19	NA	TRBD1	TRBJ2-3	CASSRQGNTDTQYF	TGTGCCAGTTCCAGACAGGGTAACACAGATACGCAGTATTTT
TRBV18	NA	TRBD2	TRBJ2-7	CASSLPPGGTHEQYF	TGTGCCAGCTCCCTCCCTCCGGGAGGAACTCACGAGCAGTACTTC
TRBV28	NA	NA	TRBJ1-6	CASSLGGRVDSPLHF	TGTGCCAGCAGTTTAGGGGGCAGGGTCGATTCACCCCTCCACTTT
TRBV10-3	NA	NA	TRBJ2-1	CAISGDPGEREQFF	TGTGCCATCAGTGGCGACCCGGGGGAGCGCGAGCAGTTCTTC
TRBV5-1	NA	NA	TRBJ2-7	CASRRGSSIYEQYF	TGCGCCAGCCGTCGGGGGAGCTCCATCTACGAGCAGTACTTC
TRBV15	NA	NA	TRBJ2-2	CATSVEYGGELFF	TGTGCCACCAGCGTAGAATACGGCGGGGAGCTGTTTTTT
TRBV6-4	NA	TRBD1	TRBJ1-1	CASSAVPGQGSAFF	TGTGCCAGCAGCGCGGTCCCGGGACAGGGATCGGCTTTCTTT
TRBV29-1	NA	NA	TRBJ2-1	CSVTGTGHGEQFF	TGCAGCGTTACAGGAACTGGGCATGGTGAGCAGTTCTTC
TRBV2	NA	TRBD2	TRBJ2-1	CASRGGSGSYNEQFF	TGTGCCAGCCGCGGGGGTAGCGGGTCCTACAATGAGCAGTTCTTC
TRBV6-2/TRBV6-3	NA	NA	TRBJ1-5	CASSPGNRNQPQHF	TGTGCCAGCAGTCCCGGGAACAGAAATCAGCCCCAGCATTTT
TRBV28	NA	NA	TRBJ2-2	CASRIGTGELFF	TGTGCCAGCCGAATCGGCACCGGGGAGCTGTTTTTT
TRBV6-5	NA	TRBD1	TRBJ1-1	CASSYAQGVGAFF	TGTGCCAGCAGTTACGCACAGGGGGTCGGGGCTTTCTTT
TRBV6-4	NA	NA	TRBJ1-1	CASRIGQDTEAFF	TGTGCCAGCAGAATTGGACAAGACACTGAAGCTTTCTTT
TRBV27	NA	NA	TRBJ1-5	CASSPPGLSKQPQHF	TGTGCCAGCAGTCCCCCGGGACTGAGCAAGCAGCCCCAGCATTTT
TRBV5-1	few	NA	TRBJ2-7	CASSLSRQVVDYEQYF	TGCGCCAGCAGCTTGTCCCGACAGGTCGTAGACTACGAGCAGTACTTC
TRBV3-1/TRBV3-2	few	NA	TRBJ1-4	CASSPRGGGEKLFF	TGTGCCAGCAGCCCTCGCGGCGGGGGCGAAAAACTGTTTTTT
TRBV5-6	NA	TRBD1	TRBJ2-7	CASSAYRDRAYEQYF	TGTGCCAGCAGCGCCTACCGGGACAGAGCCTACGAGCAGTACTTC
TRBV27	NA	TRBD2	TRBJ2-1	CASSILAGGYNEQFF	TGTGCCAGCAGTATACTAGCGGGAGGCTACAATGAGCAGTTCTTC
TRBV25-1	NA	NA	TRBJ1-2	CASSEGAGADYGYTF	TGTGCCAGCAGTGAAGGGGCAGGGGCTGACTATGGCTACACCTTC
TRBV9	NA	TRBD2	TRBJ2-1	CASSEGLAGYQGFF	TGTGCCAGCAGCGAGGGACTAGCGGGCTACCAGGGGTTCTTC
TRBV19	once	NA	TRBJ1-1	CASSVTGVNTEAFF	TGTGCCAGTAGTGTGACGGGGGTGAACACTGAAGCTTTCTTT
TRBV7-9	NA	TRBD1	TRBJ2-1	CASSWDRDGEQFF	TGTGCCAGCAGCTGGGACAGGGATGGTGAGCAGTTCTTC
TRBV7-9	NA	TRBD1	TRBJ2-2	CASSPRGLRNTGELFF	TGTGCCAGCAGCCCGAGGGGGCTGAGAAACACCGGGGAGCTGTTTTTT
TRBV28	NA	NA	TRBJ2-4	CASSSRGLAAKNIQYF	TGTGCCAGCAGCTCAAGGGGATTAGCTGCCAAAAACATTCAGTACTTC
TRBV6-5	NA	NA	TRBJ1-1	CASSYSPPRGNTEAFF	TGTGCCAGCAGTTACTCGCCCCCCAGGGGGAACACTGAAGCTTTCTTT
TRBV5-4	NA	NA	TRBJ1-1	CASSPRGGNTEAFF	TGTGCCAGCAGCCCCCGCGGCGGTAACACTGAAGCTTTCTTT
TRBV3-1/TRBV3-2	NA	TRBD1	TRBJ2-3	CASRGTGLADTQYF	TGTGCCAGCCGAGGGACAGGGCTCGCAGATACGCAGTATTTT
TRBV4-1	NA	TRBD2	TRBJ2-1	CASSQGTSGRVDEQFF	TGCGCCAGCAGCCAAGGGACTAGCGGGAGGGTGGATGAGCAGTTCTTC
TRBV19	NA	TRBD2	TRBJ2-1	CATAGGFGEQFF	TGTGCCACGGCGGGAGGGTTTGGTGAGCAGTTCTTC
TRBV27	once	TRBD2	TRBJ2-5	CASQFAGVSGETQYF	TGTGCCAGCCAGTTCGCGGGAGTCTCGGGAGAGACCCAGTACTTC
TRBV27	NA	TRBD2	TRBJ2-7	CASRLADSYEQYF	TGTGCCAGCAGACTAGCGGATTCCTACGAGCAGTACTTC
TRBV15	NA	NA	TRBJ1-2	CATRRTALHYGYTF	TGTGCCACCAGAAGGACAGCCCTACACTATGGCTACACCTTC
TRBV5-6	few	NA	TRBJ1-2	CASSPGTIYGYTF	TGTGCCAGCAGCCCGGGGACAATCTATGGCTACACCTTC
TRBV15	NA	NA	TRBJ2-3	CATSSTPGVSTDTQYF	TGTGCCACCAGCAGTACCCCAGGGGTTAGCACAGATACGCAGTATTTT
TRBV9	NA	NA	TRBJ1-1	CASSSTPTVNTEAFF	TGTGCCAGCAGCTCAACGCCGACAGTGAACACTGAAGCTTTCTTT
TRBV5-5	NA	NA	TRBJ2-7	CASSLRPSDSYSYEQYF	TGTGCCAGCAGCTTGCGTCCTAGCGACTCCTACTCCTACGAGCAGTACTTC
TRBV29-1	few	TRBD1	TRBJ2-2	CSGGQGHDTGELFF	TGCAGCGGGGGACAGGGGCATGACACCGGGGAGCTGTTTTTT
TRBV7-6	NA	TRBD1	TRBJ1-2	CASSPLTGQIYGYTF	TGTGCCAGCAGCCCCCTGACAGGGCAAATATATGGCTACACCTTC
TRBV3-1/TRBV3-2	NA	NA	TRBJ2-1	CASSRGPALTYNEQFF	TGTGCCAGCAGCCGAGGGCCAGCGTTAACCTACAATGAGCAGTTCTTC
TRBV2	NA	NA	TRBJ1-2	CASSLYGYTF	TGTGCCAGCAGTCTCTATGGCTACACCTTC
TRBV10-3	NA	NA	TRBJ2-3	CAISGLGAQGGDTQYF	TGTGCCATCAGTGGTCTGGGGGCGCAAGGGGGTGATACGCAGTATTTT
TRBV7-2	NA	TRBD1	TRBJ1-1	CASSLPSRGTGVTEAFF	TGTGCCAGCAGCTTGCCGTCGAGGGGGACAGGGGTCACTGAAGCTTTCTTT
TRBV7-3	NA	NA	TRBJ2-3	CASSSSPGLATDTQYF	TGTGCCAGCAGCTCCAGTCCAGGTTTGGCCACAGATACGCAGTATTTT